These 12 T cell receptor beta chains originate from one sample sequenced in a study of long-term antiretroviral therapy in people with HIV. Version v3.0 of the immunoSEQ assay ran at survey level. Assay: immunoSEQ multiplex PCR; the TCRdb copy retains only in-frame clones and omits some. The sample carries about 30,000 clones, 94% recorded once. The sample here was unsorted PBMCs, taken 5 to 5.5 years after starting antiretroviral therapy. Source of these receptors: a woman between 45 and 60 years old with HIV.

The genes are TRBV27 and TRBJ1-1; D remains ambiguous. The CDR3 loop spans 14 amino acids. The ends were cut back, 0 bases at V and 4 bases at J, with 9 bases in the middle. Germline V CDR1 and CDR2: MNHEY, SMNVEV (reference sequence). CDR3 coding DNA: TGTGCCAGCAGTTTATCGGGGATCGGCACTGAAGCTTTCTTT. Translated: CASSLSGIGTEAFF.

This chain connects TRBV19 to TRBJ2-7, with TRBD1 matching over 10 bases. The germline V gene encodes CDR1 LNHDA and CDR2 SQIVND (reference sequence). This CDR3 spans 12 amino acids. With 5 bases clipped from V and 5 bases from J, the junction kept 0 bases outside the gene matches. CDR3 sequence: CASSGTGDEQYF. The CDR3 DNA follows: TGTGCCAGTAGTGGGACAGGGGACGAGCAGTACTTC. Combining the CDR3 with reference TRBV19 and TRBJ2-7 gives the whole variable domain DGGITQSPKYLFRKEGQNVTLSCEQNLNHDAMYWYRQDPGQGLRLIYYSQIVNDFQKGDIAEGYSVSREKKESFPLTVTSAQKNPTAFYLCASSGTGDEQYFGPGTRLTVT.

This chain joins TRBV13 and TRBJ2-2; 8 bases map to TRBD1. CDR3 length equals 17 residues. The trim removed 2 bases at V and 0 bases at J, leaving 5 bases unmatched. The germline CDR1 and CDR2 sequences are PRHDT and FYEKMQ (reference sequence). The CDR3 sequence: CASSLRRTGPNTGELFF. DNA for the CDR3: TGTGCCAGCAGCTTACGGAGGACAGGGCCGAACACCGGGGAGCTGTTTTTT.

The chain employs TRBV10-2 and TRBJ2-5; D uncertain. The germline gives CDR1 WSHSY, CDR2 SAAADI. The CDR3 extends over 11 amino acids. V was trimmed by 6 bases and J by 2 bases, leaving 4 bases between them. The DNA of the CDR3 is TGCGCCAGCAGCCCTCAAGAGACCCAGTACTTC. It translates to CASSPQETQYF.

V usage is TRBV5-1 and J usage is TRBJ1-4; no clear D. This CDR3 has 14 residues. Germline V lookup: CDR1 SGHRS, CDR2 YFSETQ. The V and J ends lost 2 bases and 8 bases respectively, with 13 bases between them. The CDR3 bases are TGCGCCAGCAGCTTAGCAGTGGGGAGGGAAAAACTGTTTTTT. Translated: CASSLAVGREKLFF.

The chain has TRBV2 and TRBJ2-3; 7 nucleotides align to TRBD2. CDR3 size: 15 residues. V was pared by 2 bases and J by 2 bases, with 4 bases of the junction left unmatched. CDR1 and CDR2 (germline): SNHLY, FYNNEI. CDR3 in amino acids: CASSESGALTDTQYF. CDR3 DNA: TGTGCCAGCAGTGAAAGCGGGGCCCTCACAGATACGCAGTATTTT.

The chain carries TRBV2 and TRBJ2-5; D gene unclear. V was pared by 6 bases and J by 3 bases, with 14 bases between. CDR1 and CDR2 (germline): SNHLY, FYNNEI. CDR3 size: 14 residues. The CDR3 DNA reads as TGTGCCAGCAGCATTCTCGGCACGGAAGAGACCCAGTACTTC. Its translation: CASSILGTEETQYF.

This chain joins TRBV6-6 and TRBJ1-5, with D hard to call. Between the trimmed V and J ends, which lost 3 bases and 5 bases, there was a span of 8 bases. Germline-derived CDR1 and CDR2 are MNHNY and SVGAGI (reference sequence). The CDR3 consists of 13 residues. The CDR3 loop reads CASSYFGDQPQHF. CDR3 coding DNA: TGTGCCAGCAGTTATTTCGGGGATCAGCCCCAGCATTTT.

This clone was detected once. This chain connects TRBV5-1 to TRBJ1-3; a weak D match, TRBD1 (6 bases). Trimming took 5 bases from V and 1 from J, leaving 13 bases between them. The CDR3 totals 15 residues. CDR1 and CDR2 from the germline V gene are SGHRS and YFSETQ. The CDR3 sequence: CASRAGGRSGNTIYF. As DNA, the CDR3 is TGCGCCAGCAGGGCGGGGGGCAGGTCTGGAAACACCATATATTTT. The whole variable domain, remainder taken from reference TRBV5-1 and TRBJ1-3, is KAGVTQTPRYLIKTRGQQVTLSCSPISGHRSVSWYQQTPGQGLQFLFEYFSETQRNKGNFPGRFSGRQFSNSRSEMNVSTLELGDSALYLCASRAGGRSGNTIYFGEGSWLTVV.

The V and J genes are TRBV6-1 and TRBJ2-5; maybe TRBD1 (5 bases). V lost 7 bases, J lost 3 bases, and 15 bases lay in between. Germline lookup yields CDR1 MNHNS and CDR2 SASEGT. The CDR3 covers 14 residues. CDR3: CASKRQGNEETQYF. The CDR3 DNA follows: TGTGCCAGCAAGAGGCAGGGAAATGAAGAGACCCAGTACTTC.

The chain is built from TRBV28 and TRBJ1-2; TRBD1 is a possible D gene (6 bases). V was cut by 5 bases and J by 2 bases, with 12 bases left in between. Germline CDR1 MDHEN, CDR2 SYDVKM. The CDR3 length is 14 residues. In nucleotides, the CDR3 is TGTGCCAGCAGTCGCCTACAGGGAAACTATGGCTACACCTTC. Its translation: CASSRLQGNYGYTF.

The DNA of the CDR3 is TGTGCCAGCAGCTTTGGGACAGGGGGCGGCCGCCGTGAAAAACTGTTTTTT. Translated: CASSFGTGGGRREKLFF. This chain connects TRBV7-2 to TRBJ1-4; 12 bases align to TRBD1. The CDR3 contains 17 residues. Germline CDR1 and CDR2: SGHTA and FQGNSA. The trim removed 3 bases at V and 7 bases at J, leaving 9 bases unmatched.